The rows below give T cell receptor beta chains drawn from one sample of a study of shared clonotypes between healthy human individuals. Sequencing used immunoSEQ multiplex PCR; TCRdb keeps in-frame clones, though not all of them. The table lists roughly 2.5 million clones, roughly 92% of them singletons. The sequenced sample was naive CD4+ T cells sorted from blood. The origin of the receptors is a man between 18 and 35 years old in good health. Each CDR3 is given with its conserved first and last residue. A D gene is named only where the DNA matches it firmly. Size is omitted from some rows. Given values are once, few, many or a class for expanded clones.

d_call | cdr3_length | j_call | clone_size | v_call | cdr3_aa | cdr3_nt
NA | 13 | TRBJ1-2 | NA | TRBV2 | CASRADGDYGYTF | TGTGCCAGCAGAGCGGACGGGGACTATGGCTACACCTTC
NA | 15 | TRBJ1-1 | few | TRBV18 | CASSLATGTNTEAFF | TGTGCCAGCTCACTTGCGACAGGTACGAACACTGAAGCTTTCTTT
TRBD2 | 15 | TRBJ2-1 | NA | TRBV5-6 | CASSSGTSGYNEQFF | TGTGCCAGCAGTTCCGGGACTAGCGGCTACAATGAGCAGTTCTTC
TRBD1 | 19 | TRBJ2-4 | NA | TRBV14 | CASSLSEDRVDFAKNIQYF | TGTGCCAGCAGCCTTAGCGAGGACAGGGTGGACTTTGCCAAAAACATTCAGTACTTC
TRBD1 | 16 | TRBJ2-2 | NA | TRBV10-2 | CASSESQGVVTGELFF | TGCGCCAGCAGTGAATCACAGGGGGTCGTCACCGGGGAGCTGTTTTTT
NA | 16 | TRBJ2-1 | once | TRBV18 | CASNTKGGSSYNEQFF | TGTGCCAGCAATACAAAGGGGGGGAGCTCCTACAATGAGCAGTTCTTC
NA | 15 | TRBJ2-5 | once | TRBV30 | CAWSVGYLARETQYF | TGTGCCTGGAGTGTAGGGTATTTAGCACGGGAGACCCAGTACTTC
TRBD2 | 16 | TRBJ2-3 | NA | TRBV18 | CASSPTTSVSTDTQYF | TGTGCCAGCTCACCGACGACTAGCGTTAGCACAGATACGCAGTATTTT
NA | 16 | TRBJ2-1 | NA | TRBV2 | CASSPETGTWGNEQFF | TGTGCCAGCAGCCCCGAAACCGGGACTTGGGGAAATGAGCAGTTCTTC
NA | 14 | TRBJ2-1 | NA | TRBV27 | CASSLLQGHNEQFF | TGTGCCAGCAGTTTATTACAGGGCCACAATGAGCAGTTCTTC
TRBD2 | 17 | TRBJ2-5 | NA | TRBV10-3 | CAISESGLAGGKETQYF | TGTGCCATCAGTGAGTCGGGACTAGCGGGAGGTAAAGAGACCCAGTACTTC
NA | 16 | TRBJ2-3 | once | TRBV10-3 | CAISESAGGYTDTQYF | TGTGCCATCAGTGAGTCCGCCGGGGGATACACAGATACGCAGTATTTT
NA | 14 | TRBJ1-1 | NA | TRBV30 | CAWQGWGRNTEAFF | TGTGCCTGGCAGGGATGGGGCCGGAACACTGAAGCTTTCTTT
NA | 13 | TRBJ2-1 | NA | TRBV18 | CASSPPPQTPLFF | TGTGCCAGCTCACCACCGCCTCAGACTCCATTGTTCTTC
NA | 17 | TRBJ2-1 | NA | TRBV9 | CASSVEAQPTSYNEQFF | TGTGCCAGCAGCGTAGAGGCCCAACCCACCTCCTACAATGAGCAGTTCTTC
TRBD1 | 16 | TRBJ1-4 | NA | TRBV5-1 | CASSSTTGTGEVKLFF | TGCGCCAGCAGCTCTACGACCGGGACAGGGGAAGTAAAACTGTTTTTT
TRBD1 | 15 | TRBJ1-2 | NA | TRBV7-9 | CASRETGGSVHGYTF | TGTGCCAGCAGGGAAACAGGGGGCTCGGTCCATGGCTACACCTTC
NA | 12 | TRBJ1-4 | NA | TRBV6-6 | CASGATNEKLFF | TGTGCCAGCGGGGCAACTAATGAAAAACTGTTTTTT
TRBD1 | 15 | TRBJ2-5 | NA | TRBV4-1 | CASSQGDRAQETQYF | TGCGCCAGCAGCCAAGGAGACAGGGCCCAAGAGACCCAGTACTTC
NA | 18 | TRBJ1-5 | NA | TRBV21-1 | CASSNSGTGSHSNQPQHF | TGTGCCAGCAGCAATTCGGGGACGGGTTCTCATAGCAATCAGCCCCAGCATTTT
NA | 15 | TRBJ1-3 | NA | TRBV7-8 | CASSLAFNSGNTIYF | TGTGCCAGCAGCTTAGCGTTCAACTCTGGAAACACCATATATTTT
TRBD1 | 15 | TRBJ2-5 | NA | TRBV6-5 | CASTDYRGPQETQYF | TGTGCCAGCACCGACTACAGGGGACCCCAAGAGACCCAGTACTTC
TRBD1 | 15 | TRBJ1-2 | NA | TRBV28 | CASSPGDRGGYGYTF | TGTGCCAGCAGTCCCGGGGACAGGGGCGGCTATGGCTACACCTTC
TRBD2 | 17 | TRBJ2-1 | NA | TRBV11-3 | CASSLDASGRAGNEQFF | TGTGCCAGCAGCTTAGATGCTAGCGGGAGGGCCGGGAATGAGCAGTTCTTC
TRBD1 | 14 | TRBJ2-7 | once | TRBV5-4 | CASSFQGDRTEQYF | TGTGCCAGCAGCTTTCAGGGGGACAGAACCGAGCAGTACTTC
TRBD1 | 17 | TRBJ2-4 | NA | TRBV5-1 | CASSLKGTGMGTNIQYF | TGCGCCAGCAGCTTGAAGGGGACAGGGATGGGTACGAACATTCAGTACTTC
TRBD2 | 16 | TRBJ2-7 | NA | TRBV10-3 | CAISESGFSGGYEQYF | TGTGCCATCAGTGAGTCGGGCTTCAGCGGGGGATACGAGCAGTACTTC
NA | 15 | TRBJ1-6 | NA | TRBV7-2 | CASSLREVWTSPLHF | TGTGCCAGCAGCCTGCGGGAAGTCTGGACTTCACCCCTCCACTTT
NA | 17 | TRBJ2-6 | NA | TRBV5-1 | CASSFRSGVGGANVLTF | TGCGCCAGCAGTTTTCGCTCAGGGGTAGGTGGGGCCAACGTCCTGACTTTC
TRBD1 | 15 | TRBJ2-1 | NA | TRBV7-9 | CASSFTGGQNNEQFF | TGTGCCAGCAGCTTTACAGGGGGCCAAAACAATGAGCAGTTCTTC
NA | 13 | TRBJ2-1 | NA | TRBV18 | CASSPGLNNEQFF | TGTGCCAGCTCACCAGGCCTAAACAATGAGCAGTTCTTC
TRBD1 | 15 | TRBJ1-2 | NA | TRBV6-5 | CASSYSSTGNYGYTF | TGTGCCAGCAGTTACTCCTCGACAGGGAACTATGGCTACACCTTC
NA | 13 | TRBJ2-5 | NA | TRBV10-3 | CAISEDVFSAQYF | TGTGCCATCAGTGAGGATGTGTTTAGCGCCCAGTACTTC
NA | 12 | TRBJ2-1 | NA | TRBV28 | CASRNSYNEQFF | TGTGCCAGCAGAAACTCCTACAATGAGCAGTTCTTC
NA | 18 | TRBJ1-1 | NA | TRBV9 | CASSVEAGGGLMWTEAFF | TGTGCCAGCAGCGTAGAAGCAGGAGGAGGCTTGATGTGGACTGAAGCTTTCTTT
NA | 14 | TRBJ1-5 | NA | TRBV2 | CASSGAVPSQPQHF | TGTGCCAGCAGTGGGGCAGTCCCCTCTCAGCCCCAGCATTTT
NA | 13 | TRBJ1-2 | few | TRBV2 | CALPPGNNYGYTF | TGTGCCTTACCACCAGGGAATAACTATGGCTACACCTTC
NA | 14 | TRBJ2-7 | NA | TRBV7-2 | CASSSRPLDYEQYF | TGTGCCAGCAGCTCCAGGCCCCTCGACTACGAGCAGTACTTC
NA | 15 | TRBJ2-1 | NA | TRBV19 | CASRVIGDRMNEQFF | TGTGCCAGTCGGGTAATTGGAGACAGGATGAATGAGCAGTTCTTC
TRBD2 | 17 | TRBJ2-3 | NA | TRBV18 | CASSPSGLAGSTDTQYF | TGTGCCAGCTCACCGAGCGGACTAGCGGGAAGCACAGATACGCAGTATTTT
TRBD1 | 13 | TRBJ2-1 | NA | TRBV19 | CASRRGQGSGKFF | TGTGCCAGTAGGAGGGGACAGGGGTCCGGAAAGTTCTTC
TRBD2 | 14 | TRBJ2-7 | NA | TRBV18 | CASSPGGDPYEQYF | TGTGCCAGCTCACCGGGAGGGGACCCCTACGAGCAGTACTTC
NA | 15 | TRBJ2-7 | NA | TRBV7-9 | CASSLVQGNSYEQYF | TGTGCCAGCAGCTTAGTCCAGGGGAACTCCTACGAGCAGTACTTC
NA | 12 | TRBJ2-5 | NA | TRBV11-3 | CASSLDTRTQYF | TGTGCCAGCAGCTTAGACACGCGGACCCAGTACTTC
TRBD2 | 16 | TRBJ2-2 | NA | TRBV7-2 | CASSLLSGRMAGELFF | TGTGCCAGCAGCTTACTTAGCGGGAGGATGGCCGGGGAGCTGTTTTTT
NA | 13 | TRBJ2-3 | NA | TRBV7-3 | CASSSPGTDTQYF | TGTGCCAGCAGCTCCCCTGGCACAGATACGCAGTATTTT
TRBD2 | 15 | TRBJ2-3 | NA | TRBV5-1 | CASSDGGAGSDTQYF | TGCGCCAGCAGCGACGGGGGGGCCGGGTCAGATACGCAGTATTTT
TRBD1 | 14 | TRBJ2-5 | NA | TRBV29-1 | CSVGTGTGQETQYF | TGCAGCGTTGGGACCGGGACAGGCCAAGAGACCCAGTACTTC
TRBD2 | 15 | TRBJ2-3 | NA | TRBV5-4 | CASSRAGVETDTQYF | TGTGCCAGCAGCCGAGCGGGAGTTGAGACAGATACGCAGTATTTT
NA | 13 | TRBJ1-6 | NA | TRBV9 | CASSAKNESPLHF | TGTGCCAGCAGCGCTAAGAATGAATCACCCCTCCACTTT
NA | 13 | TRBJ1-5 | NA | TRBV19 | CASSSTGNQPQHF | TGTGCCAGTAGTAGTACGGGGAATCAGCCCCAGCATTTT